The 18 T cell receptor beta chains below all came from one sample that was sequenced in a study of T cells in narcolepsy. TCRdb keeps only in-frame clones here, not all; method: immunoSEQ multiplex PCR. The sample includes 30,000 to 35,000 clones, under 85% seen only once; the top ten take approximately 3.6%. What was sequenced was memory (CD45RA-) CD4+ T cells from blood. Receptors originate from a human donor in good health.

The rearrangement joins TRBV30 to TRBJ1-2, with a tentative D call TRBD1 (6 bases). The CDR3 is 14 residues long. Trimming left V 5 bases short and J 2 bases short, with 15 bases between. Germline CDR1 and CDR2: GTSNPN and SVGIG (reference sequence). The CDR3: CAWYGQTLNYGYTF. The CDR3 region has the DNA TGTGCCTGGTACGGACAGACCTTAAACTATGGCTACACCTTC.

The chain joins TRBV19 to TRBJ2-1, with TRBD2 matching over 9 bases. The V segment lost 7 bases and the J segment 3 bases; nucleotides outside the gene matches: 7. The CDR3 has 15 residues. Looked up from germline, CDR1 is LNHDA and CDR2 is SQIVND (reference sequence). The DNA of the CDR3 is TGTGCCAGTACCAAGGCGGGAGGGCTCTACAATGAGCAGTTCTTC. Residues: CASTKAGGLYNEQFF.

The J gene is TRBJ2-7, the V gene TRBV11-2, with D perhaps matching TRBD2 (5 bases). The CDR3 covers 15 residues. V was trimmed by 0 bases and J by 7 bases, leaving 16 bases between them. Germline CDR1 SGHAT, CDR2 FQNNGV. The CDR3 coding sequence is TGTGCCAGCAGCTTAGATCTTTCGCAGCGGAAGGAGCAGTACTTC. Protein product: CASSLDLSQRKEQYF.

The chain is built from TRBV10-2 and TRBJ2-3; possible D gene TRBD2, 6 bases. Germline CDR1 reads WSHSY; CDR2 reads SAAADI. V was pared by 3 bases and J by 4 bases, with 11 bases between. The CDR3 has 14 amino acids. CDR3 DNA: TGCGCCAGCAGTGACTTGGCTAGCGCAGATACGCAGTATTTT. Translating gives CASSDLASADTQYF.

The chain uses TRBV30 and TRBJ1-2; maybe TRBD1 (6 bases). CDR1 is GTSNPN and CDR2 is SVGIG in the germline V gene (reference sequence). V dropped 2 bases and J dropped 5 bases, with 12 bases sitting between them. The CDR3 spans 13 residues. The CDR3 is CAWSRDRPYGYTF. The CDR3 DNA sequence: TGTGCCTGGAGTCGAGACAGGCCGTATGGCTACACCTTC. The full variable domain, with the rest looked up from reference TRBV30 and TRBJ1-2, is SQTIHQWPATLVQPVGSPLSLECTVEGTSNPNLYWYRQAAGRGLQLLFYSVGIGQISSEVPQNLSASRPQDRQFILSSKKLLLSDSGFYLCAWSRDRPYGYTFGSGTRLTVV.

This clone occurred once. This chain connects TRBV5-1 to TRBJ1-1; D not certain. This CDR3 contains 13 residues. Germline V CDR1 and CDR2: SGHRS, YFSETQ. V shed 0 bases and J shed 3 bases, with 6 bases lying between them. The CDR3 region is CASSLAGDTEAFF. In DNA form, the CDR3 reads TGCGCCAGCAGCTTGGCCGGGGACACTGAAGCTTTCTTT.

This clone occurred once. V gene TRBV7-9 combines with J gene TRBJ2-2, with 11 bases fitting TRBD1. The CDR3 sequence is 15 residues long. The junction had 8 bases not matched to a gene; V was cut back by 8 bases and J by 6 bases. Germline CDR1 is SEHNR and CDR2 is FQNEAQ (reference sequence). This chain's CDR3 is CASPRRTGGSGELFF. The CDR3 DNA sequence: TGTGCCAGCCCCCGGAGGACAGGGGGCTCCGGGGAGCTGTTTTTT.

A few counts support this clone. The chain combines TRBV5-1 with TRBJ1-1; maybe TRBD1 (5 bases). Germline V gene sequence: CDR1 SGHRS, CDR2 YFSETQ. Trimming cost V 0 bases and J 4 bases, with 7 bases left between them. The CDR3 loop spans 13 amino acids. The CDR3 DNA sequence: TGCGCCAGCAGCTTGGAGGGGTTCACTGAAGCTTTCTTT. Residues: CASSLEGFTEAFF.

CDR3 amino acids: CSAQGAFEAFF. DNA of the CDR3: TGCAGCGCACAGGGGGCGTTTGAAGCTTTCTTT. V is TRBV29-1 and J is TRBJ1-1; 9 bases are a match to TRBD1. CDR1 is SQVTM, CDR2 ANQGSEA, per germline. V lost 7 bases and J lost 7; bases outside the gene matches: 4. The CDR3 length is 11 residues.

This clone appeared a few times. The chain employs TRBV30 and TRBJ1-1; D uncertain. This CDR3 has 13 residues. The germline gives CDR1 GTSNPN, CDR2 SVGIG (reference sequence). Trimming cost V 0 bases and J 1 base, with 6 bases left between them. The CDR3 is CAWSVWGNTEAFF. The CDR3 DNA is TGTGCCTGGAGTGTATGGGGGAACACTGAAGCTTTCTTT.

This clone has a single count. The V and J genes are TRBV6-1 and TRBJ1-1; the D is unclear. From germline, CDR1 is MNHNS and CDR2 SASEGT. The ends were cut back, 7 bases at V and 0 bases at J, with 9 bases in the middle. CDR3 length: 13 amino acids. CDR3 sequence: CASKRHLNTEAFF. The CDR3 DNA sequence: TGTGCCAGCAAACGACACTTGAACACTGAAGCTTTCTTT.

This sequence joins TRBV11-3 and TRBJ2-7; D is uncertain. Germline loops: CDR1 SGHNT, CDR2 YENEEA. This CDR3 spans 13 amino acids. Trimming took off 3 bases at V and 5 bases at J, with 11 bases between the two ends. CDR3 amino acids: CASSFSVNHEQYF. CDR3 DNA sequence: TGTGCCAGCAGCTTTTCGGTTAACCACGAGCAGTACTTC.

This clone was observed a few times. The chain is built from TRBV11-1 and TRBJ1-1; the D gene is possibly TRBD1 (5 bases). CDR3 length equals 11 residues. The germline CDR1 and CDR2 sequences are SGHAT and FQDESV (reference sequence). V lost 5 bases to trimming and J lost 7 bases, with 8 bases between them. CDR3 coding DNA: TGTGCCAGCAGCCAAGACAGTGAAGCTTTCTTT. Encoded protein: CASSQDSEAFF.

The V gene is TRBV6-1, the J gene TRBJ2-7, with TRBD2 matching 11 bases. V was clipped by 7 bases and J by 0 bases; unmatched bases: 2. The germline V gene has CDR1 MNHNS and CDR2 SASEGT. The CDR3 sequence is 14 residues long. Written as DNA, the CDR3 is TGTGCCAGCAAAACTAGCGGGGGCTCCTACGAGCAGTACTTC. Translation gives CASKTSGGSYEQYF.

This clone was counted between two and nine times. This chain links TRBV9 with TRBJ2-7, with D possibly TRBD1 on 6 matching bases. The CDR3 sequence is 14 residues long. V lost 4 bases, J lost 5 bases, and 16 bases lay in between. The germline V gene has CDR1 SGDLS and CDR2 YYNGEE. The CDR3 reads CASSPRTGHDEQYF. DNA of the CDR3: TGTGCCAGCAGCCCAAGAACAGGGCATGACGAGCAGTACTTC.

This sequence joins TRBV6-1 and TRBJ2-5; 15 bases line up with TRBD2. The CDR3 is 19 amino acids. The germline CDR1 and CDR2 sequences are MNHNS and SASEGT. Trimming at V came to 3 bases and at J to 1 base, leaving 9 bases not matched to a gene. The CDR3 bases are TGTGCCAGCAGTGATGGGACTAGCGGGAGGCAAAACCCCCAAGAGACCCAGTACTTC. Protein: CASSDGTSGRQNPQETQYF.

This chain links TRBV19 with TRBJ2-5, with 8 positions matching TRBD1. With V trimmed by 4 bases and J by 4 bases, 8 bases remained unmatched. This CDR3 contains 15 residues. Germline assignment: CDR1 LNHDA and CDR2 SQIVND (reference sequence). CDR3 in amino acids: CASSTATGTGETQYF. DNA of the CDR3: TGTGCCAGTAGTACCGCGACCGGGACAGGAGAGACCCAGTACTTC.

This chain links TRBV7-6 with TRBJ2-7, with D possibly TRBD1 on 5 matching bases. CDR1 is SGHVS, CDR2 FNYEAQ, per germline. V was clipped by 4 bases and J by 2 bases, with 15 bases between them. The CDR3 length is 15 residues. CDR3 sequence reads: CASSSTSDSPYEQYF. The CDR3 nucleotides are TGTGCCAGCAGCTCCACTTCAGACAGTCCCTACGAGCAGTACTTC.